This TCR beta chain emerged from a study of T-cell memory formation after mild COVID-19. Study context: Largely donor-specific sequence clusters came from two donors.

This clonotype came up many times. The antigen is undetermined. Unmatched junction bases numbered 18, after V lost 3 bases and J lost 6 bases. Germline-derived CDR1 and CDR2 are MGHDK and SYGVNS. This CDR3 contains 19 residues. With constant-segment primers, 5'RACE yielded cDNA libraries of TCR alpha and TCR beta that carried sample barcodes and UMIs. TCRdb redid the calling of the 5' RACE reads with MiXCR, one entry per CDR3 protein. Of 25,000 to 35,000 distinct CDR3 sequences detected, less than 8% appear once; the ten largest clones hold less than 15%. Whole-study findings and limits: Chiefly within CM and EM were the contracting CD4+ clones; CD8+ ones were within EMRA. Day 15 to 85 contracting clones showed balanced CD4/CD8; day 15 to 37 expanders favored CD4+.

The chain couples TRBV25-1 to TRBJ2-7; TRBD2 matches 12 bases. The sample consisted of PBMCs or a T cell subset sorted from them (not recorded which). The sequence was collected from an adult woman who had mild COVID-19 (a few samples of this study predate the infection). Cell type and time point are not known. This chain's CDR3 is CASSESHTALAGGPIEQYF. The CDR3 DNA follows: TGTGCCAGCAGTGAGTCTCACACCGCTCTAGCGGGGGGGCCGATCGAGCAGTACTTC.